This T cell receptor (beta chain) was sequenced for a study of tumor-infiltrating lymphocytes in primary liver carcinoma (dated by TCRdb to the late 2010s). Regarding the research as a whole: Surgical resection was performed in China between November 2015 and 2016 on about 5 patients with histopathologically diagnosed primary liver carcinoma. Hepatocellular carcinoma (four) or combined HCC and intrahepatic cholangiocarcinoma (one) was present in the five patients, who were three men and two women aged 30 to 69 years. Tumors of the five patients were stage T1-T3 N0M0 with maximum diameters of roughly 4.2 to 11 cm. Each sample produced about 3.5 to 7.13 million productive TCRbeta reads, and read depth showed no significant difference between tissue types. TCRbeta repertoire sequencing, expression microarrays and whole-exome sequencing were combined in the study across five regions of each liver tumor, with adjacent normal tissue and blood also included. TCRbeta repertoire sequencing covered about 35 specimens from 5 patients: about 25 tumor regions, 5 adjacent noncancerous liver tissues and 5 peripheral blood samples. Repertoires from technical replicates were highly reproducible, with mean shared-clone rates about 0.88 and correlation coefficients above 0.98.

RNA from unsorted whole blood was extracted with TRIzol reagent, and germline DNA was obtained with the DNeasy Blood & Tissue kit. Chronic HBV infection was present in the patients, and the patients were treatment-naive at sampling. Before surgery, about 4 milliliters of peripheral blood were collected into K2EDTA tubes. This clonotype appeared many times. Its antigen is unknown. The sample holds no much larger clone one base away, and base qualities are not on file. A constant-region primer and ProtoScript II reverse transcriptase were used to reverse-transcribe TCRbeta-specific cDNA from approximately 450 ng total RNA. The TCRbeta libraries were prepared through three rounds of nested multiplex PCR following a slightly modified ARM-PCR procedure. Each of the first two PCR rounds ran for approximately 10 cycles using multiplex TRBV1-TRBV30 forward primers together with a Cbeta reverse primer. Sample barcodes and Illumina adapters were added in a final 25-cycle PCR using Deep VentR polymerase. Before sequencing, amplicons between 200 and 500 bp were purified from gel using a QIAquick gel extraction kit. TCRbeta amplicons were sequenced on an Illumina HiSeq 2500 with 250-bp paired-end reads. The study's processing was this. Trimmomatic v0.33 was used to quality-trim the reads, and FLASH v1.2.11 was used to merge paired reads so that full CDR3 sequences could be recovered. V, D and J germline segments were assigned to the rearranged TCRbeta sequences by MiGEC v1.2.1b. Clonotype statistics and Shannon-Wiener diversity indices were calculated with VDJtools v1.0.0. Except for diversity analysis, only each sample's 250 most abundant clonotypes were used in subsequent analyses to reduce sampling bias. TCRdb ran its own pipeline on the public reads, namely fastp trimming at Q25 and MiXCR clone calling, and kept in-frame beta chains. Rows merge per CDR3 protein into single entries with the most common DNA and genes. TCRdb, rather than the study authors, made the V and J calls. This sample comprises about 310,000 distinct CDR3 sequences, roughly 60% of them detected only once. In total, the top ten clones hold roughly 8.9% of the sample.

Results the study describes overall, beyond this receptor: Only five patients were included in the study, and the authors note that the findings should be validated in a larger study. Only the TCR beta chain was sequenced, which likely underestimates true repertoire diversity because unpaired alpha chains were not captured. Comparison of CD4+ and CD8+ T cell repertoires was precluded by the use of bulk unsorted samples. The top 250 clones accounted for a significantly greater share of the repertoire in tumors than in blood (p = 0.039). Pairs of tumor regions showed greater repertoire overlap (mean around 35%) than tumor-adjacent pairs (roughly 17%) or tumor-blood pairs (roughly 15%), which is consistent with antigen-driven expansion.

The CDR3 covers 12 residues, taking in both the cysteine and the phenylalanine. The only DNA kept is the CDR3, 36 bases in frame from the first base. Reading the germline V gene (reference sequence) gives CDR1 SEHNR and CDR2 FQNEAQ. V loses 5 bases of germline sequence and J loses 5 bases, and the interval between the two ends is 9 bases. This sequence uses TRBV7-9 and TRBJ2-5; the D gene remains uncertain. The clonotype was recovered from a man aged 35-49 years with primary liver carcinoma and hepatitis B virus infection. The sample comprised peripheral blood. Here the CDR3 is given as CASSITPETQYF. At the DNA level, the sequence is TGTGCCAGCAGCATCACCCCGGAGACCCAGTACTTC.